Presented here are 29 T cell receptor beta chains from one specimen sequenced in a study of T cell repertoires in cytomegalovirus infection (dated by TCRdb to between 2018 and 2021). Instrument used: Illumina HiSeq 1500. TCRdb handled the public reads itself, with Q25 trimming in fastp and clone calling in MiXCR, and kept productive beta chains. Rows with a matching CDR3 protein are joined into one entry that keeps the most common DNA and genes. The sample profile shows 110,000 to 150,000 distinct CDR3 sequences; 30% to 40% of them were found once. 45% to 55% of the sample is held by the ten biggest clonotypes. What these receptors recognize is not known. This sample's treatment or condition label indicates: in vitro stimulation with specific CMV peptide epitopes to enrich CMV-specific T cells. Material: CD8+ T cells from cultured PBMCs, obtained from culture after CMV antigen stimulation. The source of these receptors is a human donor in good health (CMV status not recorded). Some clones in this sample may be carry-over from other donors' samples.

The J gene is TRBJ2-5, the V gene TRBV12-3 or TRBV12-4, with 11 bases aligning to TRBD2. The J segment lost 4 bases and the V segment lost 8 bases, leaving 18 bases of the junction unmatched. This CDR3 is 18 amino acids long. CDR3 region: CASATLSSGGLLGETQYF. CDR3 DNA sequence: TGTGCCAGCGCTACCCTCTCTAGCGGGGGGCTTCTGGGAGAGACCCAGTACTTC.

This sequence joins TRBV15 and TRBJ2-7; the D gene is possibly TRBD1 (6 bases). CDR1 LNHNV and CDR2 YYDKDF come from the germline V gene (reference sequence). The germline V and J ends were trimmed by 5 bases and 6 bases, with 14 bases remaining between them. The CDR3 is made up of 13 amino acids. The CDR3 DNA reads as TGTGCCACCAGCGGGGGACACCAAGGCGAGCAGTACTTC. Its translation: CATSGGHQGEQYF.

This clonotype was counted between two and nine times. J is TRBJ2-5 and V is TRBV12-3 or TRBV12-4; D is unclear. There are 14 residues in the CDR3. Trimming pared 8 bases from V and 2 bases from J, leaving 15 bases between. In DNA, the CDR3 is TGTGCCAGCTCCCTTTACGGGCGGCAAGAGACCCAGTACTTC. This gives the protein CASSLYGRQETQYF.

This clonotype has a count of ten or more. The chain uses TRBV28 and TRBJ2-3; 8 nucleotides line up with TRBD2. The ends lost 6 bases at V and 5 bases at J; junction bases unmatched: 13. The CDR3 is 16 residues long. CDR1 and CDR2 from the germline V gene are MDHEN and SYDVKM. The CDR3 DNA sequence: TGTGCCAGCAGCCCCCCCGGAGCGGGGGAGGGAGATACGCAGTATTTT. Protein: CASSPPGAGEGDTQYF.

CDR3 in DNA: TGTGCCAGCAGCTTGGGCAGCGGGGGGGGCACAGATACGCAGTATTTT. Encoded protein: CASSLGSGGGTDTQYF. The rearrangement links TRBV5-6 to TRBJ2-3, with 10 bases lining up with TRBD2. Germline V gives CDR1 SGHDT, CDR2 YYEEEE. CDR3 size: 16 residues. The trim removed 0 bases at V and 1 base at J, leaving 2 bases unmatched.

The sample holds many counts of this clonotype. V and J are TRBV12-3 or TRBV12-4 and TRBJ1-2; no clear D. V was shortened by 3 bases and J by 1 base, with 6 bases between the two germline ends. There are 13 residues in the CDR3. The CDR3 spells CASSFGSNYGYTF. In nucleotides, the CDR3 is TGTGCCAGCAGTTTTGGCAGTAACTATGGCTACACCTTC.

For the CDR3, the DNA is TGTGCCAGCAGAGACAGACCCTCCTATAATTCACCCCTCCACTTT. Its protein product is CASRDRPSYNSPLHF. The chain combines TRBV27 with TRBJ1-6; D might be TRBD1 (5 bases). CDR1 is MNHEY and CDR2 is SMNVEV in the germline V gene (reference sequence). CDR3 size: 15 residues. V was pared by 6 bases and J by 0 bases, with 9 bases between.

The CDR3 DNA reads as TGCGCCAGCAGCCACTCCGGGCAGAACACTGAAGCTTTCTTT. This translates into CASSHSGQNTEAFF. The chain carries TRBV4-1 and TRBJ1-1, with D unclear. The CDR3 has 14 residues. V was trimmed by 3 bases and J by 1 base, leaving 9 bases between them. CDR1 is MGHRA and CDR2 is YSYEKL in the germline V gene.

The chain joins TRBV19 to TRBJ1-1, with 7 bases lining up with TRBD1. The CDR3 covers 15 residues. V was pared by 1 base and J by 5 bases, with 7 bases of the junction left unmatched. From germline, CDR1 is LNHDA and CDR2 SQIVND (reference sequence). The CDR3 region has the DNA TGTGCCAGTAGTATAGGTCTAGGGGGCAATACTGAAGCTTTCTTT. This codes for CASSIGLGGNTEAFF.

The chain has TRBV7-9 and TRBJ2-7, with D tentatively TRBD1 or TRBD2 (5 bases each). The CDR3 is made up of 15 amino acids. Deletions cut 5 bases from V and 0 bases from J, with 14 bases between. CDR1 and CDR2 from the germline V gene are SEHNR and FQNEAQ (reference sequence). The CDR3 here is CASSPPTGTSYEQYF. The CDR3 nucleotides read TGTGCCAGCAGCCCACCTACCGGGACCTCCTACGAGCAGTACTTC.

This clonotype was recorded once. The V and J genes are TRBV6-6 and TRBJ2-1, with D possibly TRBD1 on 5 matching bases. V lost 9 bases, J lost 6 bases, and 18 bases lay in between. The CDR3 loop spans 14 amino acids. Looked up from germline, CDR1 is MNHNY and CDR2 is SVGAGI (reference sequence). The CDR3 nucleotides read TGTGCCAGTTTTGAGGCTAGGGGCCTCAATGAGCAGTTCTTC. This encodes CASFEARGLNEQFF.

The chain is built from TRBV6-5 and TRBJ2-1, with 11 bases fitting TRBD2. The CDR3 has 16 amino acids. V lost 6 bases and J lost 1; bases outside the gene matches: 5. Germline lookup yields CDR1 MNHEY and CDR2 SVGAGI. The CDR3: CASSLSGGASYNEQFF. The CDR3 nucleotides are TGTGCCAGCAGCCTTAGCGGGGGGGCGTCCTACAATGAGCAGTTCTTC.

This clonotype appeared a few times. The rearrangement uses TRBV27 and TRBJ2-7, with a weak D call TRBD2 (6 bases). CDR3 length equals 13 residues. Germline CDR1 MNHEY, CDR2 SMNVEV (reference sequence). V was shortened by 4 bases and J by 4 bases, with 11 bases between the two germline ends. This CDR3 reads CASSSDGGYEQYF. Written as DNA, the CDR3 is TGTGCCAGCAGTTCGGACGGGGGATACGAGCAGTACTTC.

There are many counts of this clonotype. This chain links TRBV7-8 with TRBJ2-5, with 9 nucleotides matching TRBD1. This CDR3 region has 15 residues. Germline CDR1 reads SGHVS; CDR2 reads FQNEAQ. The trim removed 6 bases at V and 5 bases at J, leaving 10 bases unmatched. The CDR3 spells CASRTKGDRAETQYF. CDR3 coding DNA: TGTGCCAGCAGGACTAAGGGGGACAGGGCGGAGACCCAGTACTTC.

The chain is built from TRBV27 and TRBJ2-1; tentatively, D is TRBD1 or TRBD2 (5 bases each). The CDR3 consists of 14 residues. V was cut by 6 bases and J by 6 bases, with 15 bases left in between. Germline values: CDR1 MNHEY, CDR2 SMNVEV (reference sequence). This chain's CDR3 is CASSPPGPINEQFF. In nucleotides, the CDR3 is TGTGCCAGCAGCCCTCCGGGACCAATCAATGAGCAGTTCTTC.

The J gene is TRBJ1-2, the V gene TRBV19, with D possibly being TRBD1 (5 bases). This CDR3 is 13 amino acids long. Germline CDR1 and CDR2: LNHDA and SQIVND (reference sequence). V was shortened by 5 bases and J by 6 bases, with 13 bases between the two germline ends. The CDR3 DNA reads TGTGCCAGTAGTCGCGGGGGTCCTGATGGCTACACCTTC. It is translated as CASSRGGPDGYTF.

This clonotype has only a few counts. This chain uses TRBV11-2 with TRBJ2-1; D is undetermined. V was cut by 5 bases and J by 7 bases, with 15 bases left in between. There are 14 residues in the CDR3. Per germline, CDR1 SGHAT and CDR2 FQNNGV. The CDR3 loop reads CASSPPSRPNEQFF. CDR3 DNA: TGTGCCAGCAGCCCTCCGTCTAGGCCGAATGAGCAGTTCTTC.

The chain links TRBV6-6 to TRBJ2-5; D perhaps matches TRBD2 (7 bases). CDR1 is MNHNY, CDR2 SVGAGI, per germline (reference sequence). The V end lost 8 bases, the J end lost 4 bases, and 17 bases lay between the germline ends. This CDR3 spans 14 amino acids. The CDR3 sequence is CASAGSGGLETQYF. CDR3 DNA: TGTGCCAGCGCTGGGTCCGGGGGGCTAGAGACCCAGTACTTC.

The gene calls are TRBV14 and TRBJ2-7, with D hard to call. Trimming removed 2 bases at V and 1 base at J, with 12 bases between. CDR3 length equals 15 residues. The germline CDR1 and CDR2 sequences are SGHDN and FVKESK. The CDR3 sequence: CASSQINDGSYEQYF. In DNA form, the CDR3 reads TGTGCCAGCAGCCAAATCAATGACGGATCCTACGAGCAGTACTTC. The variable domain in full, with the rest retrieved from reference TRBV14 and TRBJ2-7, is EAGVTQFPSHSVIEKGQTVTLRCDPISGHDNLYWYRRVMGKEIKFLLHFVKESKQDESGMPNNRFLAERTGGTYSTLKVQPAELEDSGVYFCASSQINDGSYEQYFGPGTRLTVT.

Only one count was recorded for this clonotype. This rearrangement joins TRBV4-1 to TRBJ2-3; TRBD1 might be the D (6 bases). Germline loops: CDR1 MGHRA, CDR2 YSYEKL. Trimming took off 4 bases at V and 1 base at J, with 9 bases between the two ends. The CDR3 has 14 residues. The CDR3 nucleotides read TGCGCCAGCAGCCGCGAGGGGGGCACAGATACGCAGTATTTT. Its protein is CASSREGGTDTQYF.

This clonotype came up a few times. J is TRBJ1-6 and V is TRBV9, with TRBD1 as a possible D gene (6 bases). V lost 0 bases and J lost 9, with 16 bases in between. The CDR3 loop spans 16 amino acids. The germline V gene encodes CDR1 SGDLS and CDR2 YYNGEE. For the CDR3, the DNA is TGTGCCAGCAGCGTAGGAGGGGGGGCAGACTTTTCACCCCTCCACTTT. As protein: CASSVGGGADFSPLHF.

This clonotype showed up just a few times. The genes are TRBV7-3 and TRBJ2-2, with 7 bases lining up with TRBD1. The CDR3 has 16 residues. V dropped 5 bases and J dropped 4; count of bases not matched to a gene: 10. Germline assignment: CDR1 SGHTA and CDR2 FQGTGA. Written as DNA, the CDR3 is TGTGCCAGCAGCCCCCTGGAACAGGGGACCACCGGGGAGCTGTTTTTT. It translates to CASSPLEQGTTGELFF.

A few counts support this clonotype. The chain couples TRBV2 to TRBJ2-6; D uncertain. V dropped 5 bases and J dropped 4 bases, with 12 bases sitting between them. This CDR3 contains 15 residues. Germline V gene sequence: CDR1 SNHLY, CDR2 FYNNEI. The CDR3 DNA reads as TGTGCCAGCAGTACCCCAGGATCCGGGGCCAACGTCCTGACTTTC. Its protein product is CASSTPGSGANVLTF.

This rearrangement joins TRBV5-4 to TRBJ2-1; possible D gene TRBD1, 5 bases. Deletions cut 0 bases from V and 8 bases from J, with 18 bases between. The CDR3 runs to 16 residues. The germline CDR1 and CDR2 sequences are SGHNT and YYREEE (reference sequence). The CDR3 DNA sequence: TGTGCCAGCAGCTTGGCCTTCGAAGGGGCGGTCGATGAGCAGTTCTTC. Its translation is CASSLAFEGAVDEQFF. The full variable domain, completed using reference TRBV5-4 and TRBJ2-1, is ETGVTQSPTHLIKTRGQQVTLRCSSQSGHNTVSWYQQALGQGPQFIFQYYREEENGRGNFPPRFSGLQFPNYSSELNVNALELDDSALYLCASSLAFEGAVDEQFFGPGTRLTVL.

This clonotype was seen more than once but under ten times. The rearrangement uses TRBV6-1 and TRBJ2-7, with D tentatively TRBD1 (7 bases). Germline CDR1 reads MNHNS; CDR2 reads SASEGT. The CDR3 spans 15 residues. V dropped 7 bases and J dropped 4 bases, with 20 bases sitting between them. The CDR3 region is CASITGGTAPYEQYF. The CDR3 region has the DNA TGTGCCAGCATTACAGGAGGGACAGCACCTTACGAGCAGTACTTC.

This clonotype was detected only once. The gene calls are TRBV4-1 and TRBJ2-1; perhaps TRBD2 as D (6 bases). The ends were cut back, 3 bases at V and 4 bases at J, with 10 bases in the middle. The CDR3 has 14 amino acids. Germline loops: CDR1 MGHRA, CDR2 YSYEKL. The CDR3: CASSQTGSYNEQFF. CDR3 nucleotide sequence: TGCGCCAGCAGCCAGACCGGGAGTTACAATGAGCAGTTCTTC.

Many counts were recorded for this clonotype. This chain connects TRBV4-1 to TRBJ2-3; D unresolved. V was clipped by 0 bases and J by 0 bases, with 4 bases between them. Per the germline V gene, CDR1 is MGHRA and CDR2 is YSYEKL. The CDR3 is 14 residues long. The CDR3 spells CASSQEESTDTQYF. The CDR3 region has the DNA TGCGCCAGCAGCCAAGAAGAAAGCACAGATACGCAGTATTTT.

This clonotype occurred a few times. V is TRBV2 and J is TRBJ2-2; TRBD2 matches at 11 bases. V dropped 5 bases and J dropped 1; count of bases not matched to a gene: 18. CDR3 size: 21 residues. Germline values: CDR1 SNHLY, CDR2 FYNNEI. CDR3 coding DNA: TGTGCCAGCAGTACCCGGAACCCCCTAGCGGGGGGAACCTTGAACACCGGGGAGCTGTTTTTT. As protein: CASSTRNPLAGGTLNTGELFF.

This chain joins TRBV20-1 and TRBJ2-1, with D tentatively TRBD1 (6 bases). Germline CDR1 is DFQATT and CDR2 is SNEGSKA (reference sequence). This CDR3 comprises 13 residues. V lost 6 bases to trimming and J lost 2 bases, with 11 bases between them. This CDR3 is CSAARGTYNEQFF. Written as DNA, the CDR3 is TGCAGTGCGGCCAGGGGCACCTACAATGAGCAGTTCTTC.